These 22 T cell receptor beta chains originate from one sample sequenced in a study of control samples from healthy donors and cancer patients (TCRdb year 2020). Preparation of the library involved the immunoSEQ multiplex PCR assay. TCRdb limited this immuneACCESS table to in-frame rearrangements with V and J called. A share of clones is missing; checked studies link under half to unresolved V genes, and the rest is unexplained. The sample table contains 75,000 to 100,000 clones; only one count was recorded for approximately 92% of them. The top ten constitute around 3% of the sample. Material for sequencing was blood. These receptors originate from a human donor in good health. The donor label of this sample is uncertain.

This chain connects TRBV25-1 to TRBJ2-5; D assignment may be TRBD1 or TRBD2 (6 bases each). Germline V gives CDR1 MGHDK, CDR2 SYGVNS. Trimming pared 2 bases from V and 1 base from J, leaving 20 bases between. This CDR3 has 18 residues. CDR3 DNA sequence: TGTGCCAGCAGTGAAAAGTGGGGGGCCTACTGGGGCCAAGAGACCCAGTACTTC. This translates into CASSEKWGAYWGQETQYF.

The rearrangement uses TRBV2 and TRBJ2-2; 9 bases are shared with TRBD2. V lost 0 bases to trimming and J lost 5 bases; unmatched junction nucleotides: 7. Germline V gene lookup returns CDR1 SNHLY and CDR2 FYNNEI. CDR3 length equals 17 residues. The CDR3 sequence is CASSEARLAGVTGELFF. The CDR3, as DNA: TGTGCCAGCAGTGAAGCGCGGTTAGCGGGGGTGACCGGGGAGCTGTTTTTT.

This chain links TRBV2 with TRBJ1-5; D unclear. The CDR3 is 15 residues long. Trimming pared 6 bases from V and 8 bases from J, leaving 20 bases between. Germline lookup yields CDR1 SNHLY and CDR2 FYNNEI. The CDR3 loop is CASRFDGGRGKPQHF. For the CDR3, the DNA is TGTGCCAGCAGATTTGACGGCGGGCGAGGGAAGCCCCAGCATTTT.

The chain's CDR3 is CSVWGGQGVNIQYF. For the CDR3, the DNA is TGCAGCGTCTGGGGGGGACAGGGTGTGAACATTCAGTACTTC. V and J are TRBV29-1 and TRBJ2-4, with 9 bases aligning to TRBD1. Germline V gene data show CDR1 as SQVTM and CDR2 as ANQGSEA. Germline trimming cut 6 bases from V and 7 bases from J; bases unmatched to any gene: 10. This CDR3 has 14 amino acids.

This clone showed up just once. The chain uses TRBV24-1 and TRBJ2-3; 8 bases map to TRBD2. The CDR3 length is 14 residues. Germline values: CDR1 KGHDR, CDR2 SFDVKD. V was clipped by 6 bases and J by 5 bases; unmatched bases: 6. CDR3 residues: CATSFGGAVDTQYF. The CDR3 DNA sequence: TGTGCCACCAGTTTCGGGGGGGCGGTAGATACGCAGTATTTT.

The chain couples TRBV6-5 to TRBJ1-5; TRBD1 matches at 7 bases. This CDR3 comprises 13 residues. V shed 5 bases, J shed 4 bases, and the junction held 2 bases outside the gene matches. Germline loops: CDR1 MNHEY, CDR2 SVGAGI. CDR3 sequence reads: CASSTGQNQPQHF. The CDR3 coding sequence is TGTGCCAGCAGTACGGGACAGAATCAGCCCCAGCATTTT.

This chain joins TRBV19 and TRBJ1-2, with D unclear. V lost 4 bases to trimming and J lost 8 bases, with 14 bases between them. Germline lookup yields CDR1 LNHDA and CDR2 SQIVND (reference sequence). This CDR3 has 13 amino acids. The CDR3, as DNA: TGTGCCAGTAGTACGGACCCGGGGTACGGCTACACCTTC. As protein: CASSTDPGYGYTF. The variable domain in full, with the rest retrieved from reference TRBV19 and TRBJ1-2, is DGGITQSPKYLFRKEGQNVTLSCEQNLNHDAMYWYRQDPGQGLRLIYYSQIVNDFQKGDIAEGYSVSREKKESFPLTVTSAQKNPTAFYLCASSTDPGYGYTFGSGTRLTVV.

The chain carries TRBV3-1 (or the pseudogene TRBV3-2) and TRBJ2-1; 7 bases agree with TRBD2. The V gene's germline CDR1 is LGHDT and CDR2 YNNKEL (reference sequence). This CDR3 region has 15 residues. The J segment lost 6 bases and the V segment lost 5 bases, leaving 10 bases of the junction unmatched. CDR3 residues: CASSDRDYLPNEQFF. The DNA for the CDR3 is TGTGCCAGCAGCGACCGGGACTACCTTCCCAATGAGCAGTTCTTC.

The V call is TRBV5-1, the J call TRBJ1-2; TRBD1 agrees at 7 bases. The germline V gene has CDR1 SGHRS and CDR2 YFSETQ. This CDR3 has 14 residues. V was clipped by 6 bases and J by 3 bases; unmatched bases: 8. CDR3 nucleotide sequence: TGCGCCAGCACCGCCGGGACAGCTTACTATGGCTACACCTTC. It encodes CASTAGTAYYGYTF.

The chain recombines TRBV7-2 with TRBJ2-3, with 15 bases fitting TRBD2. The trim removed 5 bases at V and 9 bases at J, leaving 3 bases unmatched. The CDR3 contains 14 residues. Germline CDR1 SGHTA, CDR2 FQGNSA. The chain's CDR3 is CASSHGLAGGTQYF. Written as DNA, the CDR3 is TGTGCCAGCAGCCACGGACTAGCGGGGGGGACGCAGTATTTT.

The chain joins TRBV12-3 or TRBV12-4 to TRBJ1-2; D perhaps matches TRBD1 (5 bases). The V end was cut by 4 bases, the J end by 5 bases, with 8 bases between. CDR3 size: 12 residues. The chain's CDR3 is CASSSGPYGYTF. DNA for the CDR3: TGTGCCAGCAGTTCGGGACCGTATGGCTACACCTTC.

The V gene is TRBV12-3 or TRBV12-4, the J gene TRBJ1-5, with TRBD1 as a possible D gene (5 bases). V lost 7 bases, J lost 6 bases, and 13 bases lay in between. The CDR3 consists of 13 residues. The CDR3 DNA sequence: TGTGCCAGCAAGTGGGGCCCCAGTCAGCCCCAGCATTTT. It yields the protein CASKWGPSQPQHF.

In this sample, this clone turned up a few times. The chain combines TRBV6-6 with TRBJ2-7; the match to TRBD2 covers 9 bases. CDR3 length equals 14 residues. The junction had 9 bases not matched to a gene; V was cut back by 5 bases and J by 7 bases. CDR1 and CDR2 from the germline V gene are MNHNY and SVGAGI (reference sequence). The CDR3 sequence is CASSRGGGAREQYV. As DNA, the CDR3 is TGTGCCAGCAGTCGCGGCGGGGGGGCCCGGGAGCAGTACGTC.

The rearrangement links TRBV7-3 to TRBJ1-1, with a weak D call TRBD1 (5 bases). V gave up 5 bases and J gave up 2 bases, with 9 bases separating them. Germline assignment: CDR1 SGHTA and CDR2 FQGTGA. This CDR3 is 13 amino acids long. The CDR3 DNA reads TGTGCCAGCAGCACCCAGGGAAACACTGAAGCTTTCTTT. Protein: CASSTQGNTEAFF.

This clone appeared once. The genes are TRBV2 and TRBJ1-1; TRBD1 might be the D (5 bases). Trimming took off 0 bases at V and 11 bases at J, with 16 bases between the two ends. Germline V lookup: CDR1 SNHLY, CDR2 FYNNEI. The CDR3 length is 14 residues. CDR3 nucleotide sequence: TGTGCCAGCAGTGAAGCGCTTGGGGGTACGGGGGCTTTCTTT. This encodes CASSEALGGTGAFF.

V is TRBV6-4 and J is TRBJ2-3; D gene uncertain. Germline V gives CDR1 MRHNA, CDR2 SNTAGT. This CDR3 region has 13 residues. V lost 9 bases to trimming and J lost 3 bases, with 13 bases between them. Written as DNA, the CDR3 is TGTGCCAGGGAGCCCCGGTCGACAGATACGCAGTATTTT. It encodes CAREPRSTDTQYF.

As regards this clone: Different DNA sequences within this sample yield the same CDR3. The rearrangement links TRBV18 to TRBJ1-5; D remains unclear. Germline CDR1 KGHSH, CDR2 LQKENI. The CDR3 extends over 12 amino acids. Trimming stripped 2 bases from V and 4 bases from J, with 3 bases between. For the CDR3, the DNA is TGTGCCAGCTCACCAGGTAATCAGCCCCAGCATTTT. It translates to CASSPGNQPQHF.

The chain couples TRBV19 to TRBJ1-5; no clear D gene. Germline loops: CDR1 LNHDA, CDR2 SQIVND (reference sequence). With 5 bases removed from V and 5 bases from J, the gap between germline ends came to 10 bases. The CDR3 contains 13 residues. The CDR3, as DNA: TGTGCCAGTAGTGCGCAGGTAGATCAGCCCCAGCATTTT. Translating it yields CASSAQVDQPQHF.

The chain uses TRBV24-1 and TRBJ2-1, with 10 bases fitting TRBD2. Per the germline V gene, CDR1 is KGHDR and CDR2 is SFDVKD. J lost 6 bases, V lost 3 bases, and 7 bases had no gene match. The CDR3 is made up of 16 amino acids. Here the CDR3 reads CATSDNGAGGLNEQFF. The DNA of the CDR3 is TGTGCCACCAGTGATAATGGAGCGGGGGGGCTCAATGAGCAGTTCTTC.

This rearrangement joins TRBV18 to TRBJ2-2; 8 positions match TRBD1. CDR1 KGHSH and CDR2 LQKENI come from the germline V gene. J gave up 8 bases and V 6 bases, and 5 bases lay outside the gene matches. This CDR3 contains 13 residues. The CDR3 loop reads CASSTGVEGELFF. CDR3 nucleotide sequence: TGTGCCAGCTCGACAGGGGTCGAAGGGGAGCTGTTTTTT.

The chain has TRBV14 and TRBJ2-1, with a possible D match to TRBD2 (7 bases). Between the trimmed V and J ends, which lost 4 bases and 0 bases, there was a span of 13 bases. The germline gives CDR1 SGHDN, CDR2 FVKESK. There are 16 residues in the CDR3. CDR3 protein: CASSPYGGPSYNEQFF. The CDR3 coding sequence is TGTGCCAGCAGCCCATACGGGGGGCCCTCCTACAATGAGCAGTTCTTC.

The V gene is TRBV6-5, the J gene TRBJ2-6, with D unclear. Trimming removed 0 bases from V and 4 bases from J, with 7 bases in between. This CDR3 contains 15 residues. CDR1 MNHEY and CDR2 SVGAGI come from the germline V gene. The CDR3 is CASSYSSRGANVLTF. DNA for the CDR3: TGTGCCAGCAGTTACTCTTCCCGGGGGGCCAACGTCCTGACTTTC.